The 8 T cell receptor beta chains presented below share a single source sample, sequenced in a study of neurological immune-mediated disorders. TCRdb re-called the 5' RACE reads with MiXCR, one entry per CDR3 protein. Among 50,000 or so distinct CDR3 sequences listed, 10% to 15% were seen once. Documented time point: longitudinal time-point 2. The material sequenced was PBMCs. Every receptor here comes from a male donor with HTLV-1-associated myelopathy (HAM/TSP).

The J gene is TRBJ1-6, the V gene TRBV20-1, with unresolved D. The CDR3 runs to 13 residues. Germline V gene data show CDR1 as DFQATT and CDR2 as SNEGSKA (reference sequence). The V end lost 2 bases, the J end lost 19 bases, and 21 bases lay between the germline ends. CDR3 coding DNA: TGCAGTGCTAGACAACAGAGTTGGGCAAGTGTTCACTTT. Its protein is CSARQQSWASVHF.

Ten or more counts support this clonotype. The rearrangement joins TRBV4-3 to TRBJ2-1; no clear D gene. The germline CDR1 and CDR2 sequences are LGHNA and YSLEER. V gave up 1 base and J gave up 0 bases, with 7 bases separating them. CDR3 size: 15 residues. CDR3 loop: CASSQGGRSYNEQFF. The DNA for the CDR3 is TGCGCCAGCAGCCAAGGGGGTCGCTCCTACAATGAGCAGTTCTTC.

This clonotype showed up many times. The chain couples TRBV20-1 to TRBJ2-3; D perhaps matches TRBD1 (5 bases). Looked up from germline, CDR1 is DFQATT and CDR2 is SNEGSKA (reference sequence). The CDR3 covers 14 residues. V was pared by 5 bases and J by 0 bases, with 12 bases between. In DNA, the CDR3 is TGCAGTGCTGTAGGGGATTGGAGCACAGATACGCAGTATTTT. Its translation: CSAVGDWSTDTQYF.

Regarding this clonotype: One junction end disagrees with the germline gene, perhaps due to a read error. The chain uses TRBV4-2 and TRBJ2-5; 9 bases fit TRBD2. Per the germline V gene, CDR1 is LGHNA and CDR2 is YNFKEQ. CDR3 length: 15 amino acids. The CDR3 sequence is CASSQGLADQEAQYF. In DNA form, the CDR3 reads TGTGCCAGCAGCCAAGGACTAGCGGACCAAGAGGCCCAGTACTTC.

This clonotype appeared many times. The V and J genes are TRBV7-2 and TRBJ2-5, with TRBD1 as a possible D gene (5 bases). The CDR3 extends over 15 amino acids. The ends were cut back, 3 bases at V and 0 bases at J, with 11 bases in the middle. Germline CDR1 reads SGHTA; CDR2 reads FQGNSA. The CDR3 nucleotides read TGTGCCAGCAGCTTTGAACAGGAGTACCAAGAGACCCAGTACTTC. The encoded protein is CASSFEQEYQETQYF.

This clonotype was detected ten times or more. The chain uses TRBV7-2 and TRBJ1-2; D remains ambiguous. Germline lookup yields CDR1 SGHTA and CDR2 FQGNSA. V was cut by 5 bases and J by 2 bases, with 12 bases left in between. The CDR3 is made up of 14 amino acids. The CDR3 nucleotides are TGTGCCAGCAGCCCCAGCGGACGGAACTATGGCTACACCTTC. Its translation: CASSPSGRNYGYTF.

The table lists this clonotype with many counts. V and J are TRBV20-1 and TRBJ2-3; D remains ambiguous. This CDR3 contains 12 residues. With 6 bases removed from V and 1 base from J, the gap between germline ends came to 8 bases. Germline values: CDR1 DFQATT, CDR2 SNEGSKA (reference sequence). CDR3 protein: CSARWGTDTQYF. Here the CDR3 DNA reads TGCAGTGCCCGCTGGGGCACAGATACGCAGTATTTT.

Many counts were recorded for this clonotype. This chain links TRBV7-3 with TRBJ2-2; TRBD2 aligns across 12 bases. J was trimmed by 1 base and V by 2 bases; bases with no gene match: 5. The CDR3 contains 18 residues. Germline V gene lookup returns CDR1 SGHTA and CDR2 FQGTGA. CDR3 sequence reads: CASSLGLAGGLNTGELFF. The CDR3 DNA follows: TGTGCCAGCAGCTTAGGGCTAGCGGGGGGGCTGAACACCGGGGAGCTGTTTTTT.